Listed below are T cell receptor beta chains from one sample, sequenced in a study of blood T cell repertoires in COVID-19. Here immunoSEQ multiplex PCR was the method, and the copy in TCRdb shows in-frame clones only, minus some. Among about 210,000 clones, about 86% were seen once, and the ten largest hold 2.9%. Sample: peripheral blood. These receptor sequences come from a man aged 45 to 65 with active or convalescent COVID-19. The CDR3 runs from the conserved cysteine through the conserved F or W. The order of the fields is CDR3 DNA, CDR3 protein, D gene, V gene, clone size, J gene. D genes are given only for firm matches. Clone sizes are given selectively: once, few, many, or a class where the clone is expanded.

CDR3 DNA: TGTGCCAGCAGTCCATTAAGACAGGGAGAAGCTTTCTTT; CDR3 protein: CASSPLRQGEAFF; D gene: TRBD1; V gene: TRBV2; clone size: NA; J gene: TRBJ1-1
CDR3 DNA: TGTGCCAGCAGCGTAGGGGGACTACACAATGAGCAGTTCTTC; CDR3 protein: CASSVGGLHNEQFF; D gene: TRBD2; V gene: TRBV9; clone size: NA; J gene: TRBJ2-1
CDR3 DNA: TGTGCCAGCAGTGAAGGGGAGACCAACGTCCTGACTTTC; CDR3 protein: CASSEGETNVLTF; D gene: NA; V gene: TRBV2; clone size: NA; J gene: TRBJ2-6
CDR3 DNA: TGTGCCAGCTTACGGGGGGGCACCAAAAACATTCAGTACTTC; CDR3 protein: CASLRGGTKNIQYF; D gene: TRBD2; V gene: TRBV2; clone size: NA; J gene: TRBJ2-4
CDR3 DNA: TGTGCCAGCAGCTTAGACGTCGCGACAGGGGTGCGCAATCAGCCCCAGCATTTT; CDR3 protein: CASSLDVATGVRNQPQHF; D gene: TRBD1; V gene: TRBV7-8; clone size: NA; J gene: TRBJ1-5
CDR3 DNA: TGTGCCAGCGGCCGGACAACCTACGAGCAGTACTTC; CDR3 protein: CASGRTTYEQYF; D gene: NA; V gene: TRBV5-6; clone size: NA; J gene: TRBJ2-7
CDR3 DNA: TGTGCCACCAGTGACAACAGGGGCACTGAAGCTTTCTTT; CDR3 protein: CATSDNRGTEAFF; D gene: TRBD1; V gene: TRBV24-1; clone size: NA; J gene: TRBJ1-1
CDR3 DNA: TGTGCCAGCAGCATACAGGGGAACTATGGCTACACCTTC; CDR3 protein: CASSIQGNYGYTF; D gene: TRBD1; V gene: TRBV13; clone size: NA; J gene: TRBJ1-2
CDR3 DNA: TGTGCCAGTGGGACAGGGTATAAATTCACTGAAGCTTTCTTT; CDR3 protein: CASGTGYKFTEAFF; D gene: TRBD1; V gene: TRBV19; clone size: NA; J gene: TRBJ1-1
CDR3 DNA: TGTGCCAGCTCCCCGGTAGGGGGATTATATGGCTACACCTTC; CDR3 protein: CASSPVGGLYGYTF; D gene: NA; V gene: TRBV18; clone size: NA; J gene: TRBJ1-2
CDR3 DNA: TGTGCCAGCAGCTTACGGGGGGCGAGCAATCAGCCCCAGCATTTT; CDR3 protein: CASSLRGASNQPQHF; D gene: NA; V gene: TRBV5-5; clone size: NA; J gene: TRBJ1-5
CDR3 DNA: TGTGCCATCAGTGAGTCAAGACCCCTGACAGGGAACTATGGCTACACCTTC; CDR3 protein: CAISESRPLTGNYGYTF; D gene: TRBD1; V gene: TRBV10-3; clone size: NA; J gene: TRBJ1-2
CDR3 DNA: TGTGCCAGCAGTACGGGACTAGCGGGAGGGGGCACCGGGGAGCTGTTTTTT; CDR3 protein: CASSTGLAGGGTGELFF; D gene: TRBD2; V gene: TRBV7-6; clone size: NA; J gene: TRBJ2-2
CDR3 DNA: TGTGCCAGCAGCTTAGTGGACAGGTACACTGAAGCTTTCTTT; CDR3 protein: CASSLVDRYTEAFF; D gene: TRBD1; V gene: TRBV11-2; clone size: NA; J gene: TRBJ1-1
CDR3 DNA: TGTGCCAGCAGCTCGCCCGGCAGGGGCGAGCAGTTCTTC; CDR3 protein: CASSSPGRGEQFF; D gene: NA; V gene: TRBV7-3; clone size: NA; J gene: TRBJ2-1
CDR3 DNA: TGTGCCAGCAGTCTAAAAATGGACAGGGAGGGTAGGAACACTGAAGCTTTCTTT; CDR3 protein: CASSLKMDREGRNTEAFF; D gene: TRBD1; V gene: TRBV7-8; clone size: once; J gene: TRBJ1-1
CDR3 DNA: TGTGCCAGCAGCCAATATGGACATGACTCCTACGAGCAGTACTTC; CDR3 protein: CASSQYGHDSYEQYF; D gene: NA; V gene: TRBV6-4; clone size: NA; J gene: TRBJ2-7
CDR3 DNA: TGTGCCAGCAGCTTAGTTCGGGACAGAAAACAAAAATCCTACGAGCAGTACTTC; CDR3 protein: CASSLVRDRKQKSYEQYF; D gene: TRBD1; V gene: TRBV7-6; clone size: NA; J gene: TRBJ2-7
CDR3 DNA: TGCGCCAGCAGCTTCGAGACACCCCGCACAGATACGCAGTATTTT; CDR3 protein: CASSFETPRTDTQYF; D gene: NA; V gene: TRBV5-1; clone size: NA; J gene: TRBJ2-3
CDR3 DNA: TGTGCCAGCAGTGGGACTACTAACACTGAAGCTTTCTTT; CDR3 protein: CASSGTTNTEAFF; D gene: NA; V gene: TRBV12-3/TRBV12-4; clone size: NA; J gene: TRBJ1-1
CDR3 DNA: TGTGCCAGCAGTTTCCTCCCAGGGATGGGTGGCTACACCTTC; CDR3 protein: CASSFLPGMGGYTF; D gene: NA; V gene: TRBV6-6; clone size: once; J gene: TRBJ1-2
CDR3 DNA: TGTGCCAGCAGCCCCCGCTTGGGAGCGGGAGGGGACACAGATACGCAGTATTTT; CDR3 protein: CASSPRLGAGGDTDTQYF; D gene: TRBD2; V gene: TRBV3-1/TRBV3-2; clone size: NA; J gene: TRBJ2-3
CDR3 DNA: TGTGCCAGCAGCCCGGGGACTAGTCTCCTTGTTGTATACAATGAGCAGTTCTTC; CDR3 protein: CASSPGTSLLVVYNEQFF; D gene: TRBD2; V gene: TRBV11-2; clone size: NA; J gene: TRBJ2-1
CDR3 DNA: TGCAGCGTTGAAGATCGTCGGGAAAAACTGTTTTTT; CDR3 protein: CSVEDRREKLFF; D gene: NA; V gene: TRBV29-1; clone size: NA; J gene: TRBJ1-4
CDR3 DNA: TGTGCCAGCAGCTACGCGGAGTACAACTATGGCTACACCTTC; CDR3 protein: CASSYAEYNYGYTF; D gene: NA; V gene: TRBV7-8; clone size: NA; J gene: TRBJ1-2
CDR3 DNA: TGTGCCAGCAGCAACCGGGACAGGAGCATCTATGGCTACACCTTC; CDR3 protein: CASSNRDRSIYGYTF; D gene: TRBD1; V gene: TRBV5-4; clone size: NA; J gene: TRBJ1-2
CDR3 DNA: TGTGCCAGCAGGATACAGGGAAACACAGATACGCAGTATTTT; CDR3 protein: CASRIQGNTDTQYF; D gene: NA; V gene: TRBV7-2; clone size: NA; J gene: TRBJ2-3
CDR3 DNA: TGTGCCACCAGTGATCCACAGGGCGGCACAGATACGCAGTATTTT; CDR3 protein: CATSDPQGGTDTQYF; D gene: NA; V gene: TRBV24-1; clone size: NA; J gene: TRBJ2-3
CDR3 DNA: TGTGCCAGCAGCGACGGACTAGCGTTTGAGTACGAGCAGTACTTC; CDR3 protein: CASSDGLAFEYEQYF; D gene: TRBD2; V gene: TRBV3-1/TRBV3-2; clone size: NA; J gene: TRBJ2-7
CDR3 DNA: TGTGCCAGCACCCCGACAGCCGGGAGCTCTGGGGCCAACGTCCTGACTTTC; CDR3 protein: CASTPTAGSSGANVLTF; D gene: NA; V gene: TRBV28; clone size: NA; J gene: TRBJ2-6
CDR3 DNA: TGTGCCTGGTCGACAGGGGCCTTCTACAATGAGCAGTTCTTC; CDR3 protein: CAWSTGAFYNEQFF; D gene: TRBD1; V gene: TRBV30; clone size: many; J gene: TRBJ2-1
CDR3 DNA: TGTGCCAGCAGTTACTTCGGCTATGGCTACACCTTC; CDR3 protein: CASSYFGYGYTF; D gene: NA; V gene: TRBV6-5; clone size: NA; J gene: TRBJ1-2
CDR3 DNA: TGTGCCAGCAGTGTAGGACTATTCCCCGGTATGTACGGCTACACCTTC; CDR3 protein: CASSVGLFPGMYGYTF; D gene: NA; V gene: TRBV2; clone size: NA; J gene: TRBJ1-2
CDR3 DNA: TGTGCCAGCAGCAGGGGGCTGGGGGGCTACACCTTC; CDR3 protein: CASSRGLGGYTF; D gene: TRBD1; V gene: TRBV6-5; clone size: NA; J gene: TRBJ1-2
CDR3 DNA: TGTGCCAGCAGCTTAAGATGGGCCGCGGAGCAGTTCTTC; CDR3 protein: CASSLRWAAEQFF; D gene: NA; V gene: TRBV11-2; clone size: NA; J gene: TRBJ2-1
CDR3 DNA: TGTGCCAGCAGTGCTTGGGGGGGCTCGAACACTGAAGCTTTCTTT; CDR3 protein: CASSAWGGSNTEAFF; D gene: NA; V gene: TRBV25-1; clone size: NA; J gene: TRBJ1-1
CDR3 DNA: TGTGCCAGCAGTTCTAGGACTAGCGGGAGGAGGTACAATGAGCAGTTCTTC; CDR3 protein: CASSSRTSGRRYNEQFF; D gene: TRBD2; V gene: TRBV28; clone size: NA; J gene: TRBJ2-1
CDR3 DNA: TGTGCCAGCGGGCTAGCGAGTGACTGGGAGACCCAGTACTTC; CDR3 protein: CASGLASDWETQYF; D gene: NA; V gene: TRBV2; clone size: NA; J gene: TRBJ2-5
CDR3 DNA: TGTGCCAGCAGTCCCTCAGCAGGGCTTCGCGGCTACACCTTC; CDR3 protein: CASSPSAGLRGYTF; D gene: NA; V gene: TRBV6-5; clone size: NA; J gene: TRBJ1-2
CDR3 DNA: TGTGCCAGCAGCACCTCCACAGAGGGCTCACCCCTCCACTTT; CDR3 protein: CASSTSTEGSPLHF; D gene: NA; V gene: TRBV7-9; clone size: NA; J gene: TRBJ1-6
CDR3 DNA: TGTGCCAGCAGCGTCCGGGACAGGGCACATTTT; CDR3 protein: CASSVRDRAHF; D gene: TRBD1; V gene: TRBV2; clone size: NA; J gene: TRBJ1-5
CDR3 DNA: TGTGCCAGCAGCCCTGAATACAATAGGGGAGAGACCCAGTACTTC; CDR3 protein: CASSPEYNRGETQYF; D gene: NA; V gene: TRBV7-2; clone size: NA; J gene: TRBJ2-5
CDR3 DNA: TGCAGCATCGGACAGGGGAGATTTTACAATGAGCAGTTCTTC; CDR3 protein: CSIGQGRFYNEQFF; D gene: TRBD1; V gene: TRBV29-1; clone size: NA; J gene: TRBJ2-1